The present TCR beta chain was sequenced within a study of T cells in Graves' hyperthyroidism and ophthalmopathy. Broader study findings: Model-based prediction identified ophthalmopathy a median around 6.7 months prior to its onset.

From germline, CDR1 is SGHKS and CDR2 YYEKEE (reference sequence). The CDR3 runs 14 residues. Trimming removed 5 bases from V and 4 bases from J; junction bases left unmatched: 5. TCR beta CDR3 regions were amplified from RNA. An initial round of RT-PCR targeting the TCR CDR3 relied on the HTBI primer set. A single record per CDR3 protein comes from TCRdb applying MiXCR to the multiplex PCR reads. This sample has 350,000 to 400,000 distinct CDR3 sequences, with about 18% found just once. Graves' hyperthyroidism is called stable when ophthalmopathy does not progress within 18 months. This clonotype was seen ten or more times. Its matching antigen is unknown.

This sequence was found in a woman aged 18-29 years with Graves' hyperthyroidism. What was sequenced was blood. The genes are TRBV5-5 and TRBJ1-5, with 8 bases matching TRBD1. In nucleotides, the CDR3 is TGTGCCAGCAGACCGGACAGGGCAAATCAGCCCCAGCATTTT. As protein: CASRPDRANQPQHF.